The clone carrying this T cell receptor (beta chain) was detected only a few times. In TCRdb, the 5' RACE reads were re-called with MiXCR into one record per CDR3 protein. The sample has nearly 60,000 distinct CDR3 sequences; roughly 12% are singletons. The CDR3 sequence is 14 residues long. Trimming removed 5 bases at V and 0 bases at J, with 11 bases between. The data stem from a study of early T cells in non-severe SARS-CoV-2 infection. Across the whole study: Unsorted whole blood bulk RNA was sequenced, with unpaired chains.

V gene TRBV12-3 or TRBV12-4 combines with J gene TRBJ2-7; D uncertain. The TCR comes from an adult who was a healthcare worker with PCR-confirmed SARS-CoV-2 infection or an uninfected control (not recorded which). The sequenced sample consisted of whole blood. In DNA form, the CDR3 reads TGTGCCAGCAGTGCCCGAAGGAGCTCCTACGAGCAGTACTTC. Amino acids: CASSARRSSYEQYF.